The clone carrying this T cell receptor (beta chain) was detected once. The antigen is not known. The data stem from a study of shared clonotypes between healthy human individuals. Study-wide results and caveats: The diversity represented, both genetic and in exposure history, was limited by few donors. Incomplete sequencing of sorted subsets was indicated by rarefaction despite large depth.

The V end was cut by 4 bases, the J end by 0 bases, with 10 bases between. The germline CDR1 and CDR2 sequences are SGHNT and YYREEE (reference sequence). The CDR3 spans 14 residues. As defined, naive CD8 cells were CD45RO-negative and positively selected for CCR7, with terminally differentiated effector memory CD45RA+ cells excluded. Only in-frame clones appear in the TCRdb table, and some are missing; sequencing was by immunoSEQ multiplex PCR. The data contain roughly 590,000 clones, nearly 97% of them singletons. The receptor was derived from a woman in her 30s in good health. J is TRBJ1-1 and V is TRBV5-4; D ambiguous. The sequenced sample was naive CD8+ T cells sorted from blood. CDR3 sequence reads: CASSQDVMNTEAFF. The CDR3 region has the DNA TGTGCCAGCAGCCAGGACGTTATGAACACTGAAGCTTTCTTT.